The present T cell receptor (beta chain) was sequenced within a study of control samples from healthy donors and cancer patients. The germline CDR1 and CDR2 sequences are WSHSY and SAAADI. The CDR3 covers 16 residues. Trimming removed 4 bases from V and 2 bases from J; junction bases left unmatched: 8. Clones were read by immunoSEQ multiplex PCR, and TCRdb kept only the in-frame ones, dropping some. Seen here are about 150,000 clones, more than 85% observed once, and the top ten hold 2% to 2.5%. The clonotype comes from a man aged 50 or older in good health. The sequenced sample was blood. The chain is built from TRBV10-2 and TRBJ2-4; 7 positions match TRBD2. CDR3 residues: CASSAGAGVTKNIQYF. The CDR3 DNA reads TGCGCCAGCAGTGCTGGGGCGGGAGTGACCAAAAACATTCAGTACTTC.